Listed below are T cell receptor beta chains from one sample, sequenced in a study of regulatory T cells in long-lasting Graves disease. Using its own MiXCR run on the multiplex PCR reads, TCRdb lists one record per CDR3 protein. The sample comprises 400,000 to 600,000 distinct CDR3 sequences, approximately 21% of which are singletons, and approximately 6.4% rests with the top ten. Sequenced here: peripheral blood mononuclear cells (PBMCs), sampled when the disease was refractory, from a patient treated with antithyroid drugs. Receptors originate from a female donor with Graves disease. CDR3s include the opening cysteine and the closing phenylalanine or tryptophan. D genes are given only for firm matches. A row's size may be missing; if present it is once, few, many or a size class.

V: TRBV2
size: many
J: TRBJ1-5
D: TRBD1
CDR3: CASSQWTGGHQPQHF
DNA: TGTGCCAGCAGTCAGTGGACAGGGGGTCATCAGCCCCAGCATTTT

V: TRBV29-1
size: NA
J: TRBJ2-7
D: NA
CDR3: CSVRGGQSYEQYF
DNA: TGCAGCGTTCGAGGGGGACAATCCTACGAGCAGTACTTC

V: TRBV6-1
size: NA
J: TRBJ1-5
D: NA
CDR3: CASRTGRTNQPQHF
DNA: TGTGCCAGCAGGACAGGACGGACAAATCAGCCCCAGCATTTT

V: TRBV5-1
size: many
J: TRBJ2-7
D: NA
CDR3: CASSLDRLQYF
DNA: TGCGCCAGCAGCTTGGACCGCCTCCAGTACTTC

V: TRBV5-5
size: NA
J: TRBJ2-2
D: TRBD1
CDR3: CASSRTGDRTTGELFF
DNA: TGTGCCAGCAGCCGAACAGGGGACAGAACCACCGGGGAGCTGTTTTTT

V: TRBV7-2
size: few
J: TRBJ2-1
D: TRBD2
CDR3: CASSLVGSGGAAEQFF
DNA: TGTGCCAGCAGCTTAGTGGGTAGCGGGGGGGCCGCTGAGCAGTTCTTC

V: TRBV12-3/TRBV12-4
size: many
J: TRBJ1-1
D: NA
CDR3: CASSPYRDTEAFF
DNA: TGTGCCAGCAGCCCCTACAGGGACACTGAAGCTTTCTTT

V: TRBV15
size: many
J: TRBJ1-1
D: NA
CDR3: CATSAYRATEAFF
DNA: TGTGCCACCAGCGCATACAGGGCCACTGAAGCTTTCTTT

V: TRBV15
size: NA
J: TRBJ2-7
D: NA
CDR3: CATSRGVGGEQYF
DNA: TGTGCCACCAGCAGGGGGGTAGGGGGCGAGCAGTACTTC

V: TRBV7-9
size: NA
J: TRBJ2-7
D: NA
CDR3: CASSGGTRSFYEQYF
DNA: TGTGCCAGCAGCGGCGGGACACGATCTTTCTACGAGCAGTACTTC

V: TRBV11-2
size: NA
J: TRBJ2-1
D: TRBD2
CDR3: CASSQEGLGNEQFF
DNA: TGTGCCAGCAGCCAGGAGGGACTAGGCAATGAGCAGTTCTTC

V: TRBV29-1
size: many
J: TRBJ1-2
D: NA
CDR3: CSVLDDGYTF
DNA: TGCAGCGTTCTGGATGATGGCTACACCTTC

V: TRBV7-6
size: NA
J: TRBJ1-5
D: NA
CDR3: CASSLEAETAKHQPQHF
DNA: TGTGCCAGCAGCTTAGAGGCTGAAACAGCCAAACATCAGCCCCAGCATTTT

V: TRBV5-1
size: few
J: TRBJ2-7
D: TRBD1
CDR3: CASSGTGVTSYEQYF
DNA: TGCGCCAGCAGCGGAACAGGGGTAACTTCATACGAGCAGTACTTC

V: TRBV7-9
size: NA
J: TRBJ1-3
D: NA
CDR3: CASSLEGAQGNTIYF
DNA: TGTGCCAGCAGCTTAGAAGGGGCGCAAGGAAACACCATATATTTT

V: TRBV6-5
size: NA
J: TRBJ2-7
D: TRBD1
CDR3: CASSYYGWGTVAYEQYF
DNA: TGTGCCAGCAGTTACTATGGGTGGGGGACAGTCGCCTACGAGCAGTACTTC

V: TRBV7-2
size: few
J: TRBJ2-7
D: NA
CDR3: CASSTWSGPEQYF
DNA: TGTGCCAGCAGCACTTGGAGCGGCCCCGAGCAGTACTTC

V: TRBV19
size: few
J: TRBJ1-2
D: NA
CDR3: CASSIGLGGLLNYGYTF
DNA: TGTGCCAGTAGTATAGGACTTGGCGGCCTCCTTAACTATGGCTACACCTTC

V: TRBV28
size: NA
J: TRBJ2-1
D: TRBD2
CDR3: CASSPLAGGGEQFF
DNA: TGTGCCAGCAGTCCTCTAGCGGGAGGAGGTGAGCAGTTCTTC

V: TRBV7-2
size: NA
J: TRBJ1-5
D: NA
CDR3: CASSLYWIGEGGQPQHF
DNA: TGTGCCAGCAGCTTATATTGGATCGGGGAGGGCGGTCAGCCCCAGCATTTT

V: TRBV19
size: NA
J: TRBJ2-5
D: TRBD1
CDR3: CASSIQGQGQETQYF
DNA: TGTGCCAGTAGTATCCAGGGACAGGGCCAAGAGACCCAGTACTTC

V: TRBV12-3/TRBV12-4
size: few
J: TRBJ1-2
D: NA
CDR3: CASRAGNSYGYTF
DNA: TGTGCCAGCAGAGCTGGGAACTCCTATGGCTACACCTTC

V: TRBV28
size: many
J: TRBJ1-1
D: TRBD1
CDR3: CASSMTGMNTEAFF
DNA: TGTGCCAGCAGTATGACAGGGATGAACACTGAAGCTTTCTTT

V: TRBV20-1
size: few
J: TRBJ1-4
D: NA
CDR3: CSAPATNEKLFF
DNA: TGCAGTGCTCCGGCGACTAATGAAAAACTGTTTTTT

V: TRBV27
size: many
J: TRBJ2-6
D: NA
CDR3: CASSLDSFGANVLTF
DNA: TGTGCCAGCAGCTTAGACAGCTTTGGGGCCAACGTCCTGACTTTC

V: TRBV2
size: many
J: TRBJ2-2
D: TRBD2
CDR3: CASSRLAGVAGELFF
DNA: TGTGCCAGCAGTAGGCTAGCGGGAGTAGCCGGGGAGCTGTTTTTT

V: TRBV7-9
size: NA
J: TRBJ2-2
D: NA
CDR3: CASSLSQGRNTGELFF
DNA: TGTGCCAGCAGCTTAAGCCAGGGGAGGAACACCGGGGAGCTGTTTTTT

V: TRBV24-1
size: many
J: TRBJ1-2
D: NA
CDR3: CATSDSAFYGYTF
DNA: TGTGCCACCAGTGATTCAGCGTTCTATGGCTACACCTTC

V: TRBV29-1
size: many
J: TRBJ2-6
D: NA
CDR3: CSVSGSGSGANVLTF
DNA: TGCAGCGTCTCGGGGAGTGGTTCGGGGGCCAACGTCCTGACTTTC

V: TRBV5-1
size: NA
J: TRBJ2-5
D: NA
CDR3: CASSDLGPQETQYF
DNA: TGCGCCAGCAGCGATCTCGGGCCTCAAGAGACCCAGTACTTC

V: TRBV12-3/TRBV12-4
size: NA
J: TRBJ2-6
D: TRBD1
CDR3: CASSLRQGQPGANVLTF
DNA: TGTGCCAGCAGCCTTAGACAGGGCCAACCCGGGGCCAACGTCCTGACTTTC

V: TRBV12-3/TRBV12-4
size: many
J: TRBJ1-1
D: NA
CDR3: CASSLALSNTEAFF
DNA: TGTGCCAGCAGTTTAGCGTTATCGAACACTGAAGCTTTCTTT

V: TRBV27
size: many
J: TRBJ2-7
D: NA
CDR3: CASSLFGGSSYEQYF
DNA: TGTGCCAGCAGTTTATTTGGGGGAAGCTCCTACGAGCAGTACTTC

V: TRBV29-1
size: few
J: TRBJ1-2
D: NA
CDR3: CSVVLQVDNYGYTF
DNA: TGCAGCGTTGTATTACAGGTCGATAACTATGGCTACACCTTC

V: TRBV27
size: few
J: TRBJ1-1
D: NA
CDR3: CASSLGAHFGVAEAFF
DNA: TGTGCCAGCAGTTTAGGGGCACATTTTGGGGTCGCTGAAGCTTTCTTT

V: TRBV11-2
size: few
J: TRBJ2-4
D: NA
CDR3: CASSLVGTKNIQYF
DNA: TGTGCCAGCAGCTTAGTTGGCACGAAAAACATTCAGTACTTC

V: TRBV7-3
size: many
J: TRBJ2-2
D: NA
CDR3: CASTLGRAGNTGELFF
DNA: TGTGCCAGCACCCTCGGCAGGGCAGGCAACACCGGGGAGCTGTTTTTT

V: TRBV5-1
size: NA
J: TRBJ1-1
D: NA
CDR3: CASSFEGPGEAFF
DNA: TGCGCCAGCAGCTTCGAGGGGCCCGGTGAAGCTTTCTTT

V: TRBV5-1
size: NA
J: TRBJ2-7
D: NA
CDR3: CASSFGGNEQYF
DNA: TGCGCCAGCAGCTTTGGGGGGAACGAGCAGTACTTC

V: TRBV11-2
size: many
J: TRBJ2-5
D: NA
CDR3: CASRRDEETQYF
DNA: TGTGCCAGCAGGCGGGACGAGGAGACCCAGTACTTC

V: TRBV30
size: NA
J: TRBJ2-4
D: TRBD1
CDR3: CAWNRDRVSSPTIQYF
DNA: TGTGCCTGGAATCGGGACAGGGTTTCTTCTCCGACCATTCAGTACTTC

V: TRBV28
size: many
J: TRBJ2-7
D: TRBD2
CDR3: CASSLGLEAGSYEQYF
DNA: TGTGCCAGCAGTTTGGGGCTGGAAGCGGGGTCCTACGAGCAGTACTTC